The clone carrying this TCR beta chain has just one count. This entry is derived from a study of blood T cell repertoires in COVID-19. Study-wide context: Researchers got acute and convalescent COVID-19 samples from the United States, Italy and Spain. PBMCs, B-cell-depleted T cells, or T cells provided the cDNA or gDNA that made up the material.

V was cut by 0 bases and J by 5 bases, with 8 bases left in between. Germline V CDR1 and CDR2: SGHNT, YENEEA. The CDR3 is 13 amino acids. Original data processing: Amplification from reference gene primers served as the basis for estimated nucleated cell counts. Sequenced by immunoSEQ multiplex PCR; TCRdb stores in-frame clones only, minus some. V, J and clone size are those of that table, while D and trimming were read from the DNA. Among some 28,000 clones, nearly 90% were seen once, and the ten largest hold 9.3%. The V call is TRBV11-3, the J call TRBJ2-7; D unresolved. The sequencing sample was made of peripheral blood. The receptor was derived from a human donor in a cohort sampled during active COVID-19. DNA of the CDR3: TGTGCCAGCAGCTTAGATCTGCGTAACGAGCAGTACTTC. Translating gives CASSLDLRNEQYF.